A single TCR beta chain is shown here with its context. Its specificity is not known. This entry belongs to a study of T cells expressing NK-cell markers. About the research overall: The study drew TCR beta repertoires from sorted CD3+CD56+NKG2C+, CD3+CD56+NKG2C- and CD3+CD56-NKG2C+ T cells. Overall study results and limits: Dominant NKG2C+ clonotypes made up roughly 1.0-7.5% of CD8+ T cells in several donors.

This CDR3 comprises 14 residues. Germline V lookup: CDR1 SEHNR, CDR2 FQNEAQ (reference sequence). For TCR beta, cDNA was produced by 5'RACE template switching with UMIs. From its re-call of the 5' RACE reads, TCRdb lists each CDR3 protein once, without DNA. The sample totals approximately 440,000 distinct CDR3 sequences. The origin of this receptor is a woman aged 45 to 65 in good health. Sample: blood T cells: a sorted CD56 or NKG2C T cell subset, CD4+ or CD8+ T cells, or bulk PBMC T cells (not recorded which). V gene TRBV7-9 combines with J gene TRBJ2-3; the D call of TRBD2 rests on TCRdb alone, since no DNA is present to check it. CDR3 amino acids: CASGRAGGPDTQYF.